This T cell receptor beta chain was recovered during a study of blood T cell repertoires in COVID-19. Study summary: Spain, Italy and the United States supplied samples that represented acute and convalescent COVID-19.

Deletions cut 1 base from V and 4 bases from J, with 8 bases between. Germline V gives CDR1 SGHAT, CDR2 FQNNGV. The CDR3 extends over 13 amino acids. The protocol was immunoSEQ multiplex PCR, while the TCRdb copy is restricted to in-frame clones and leaves out a portion. The sample includes roughly 210,000 clones, over 75% of them seen just once. Individuals aged about 18 to 89 years were recruited from 24 US areas. Participants' reported clinical history set cohort assignment. The receptor comes from a young man in a cohort exposed to, infected with or recovered from COVID-19 (not recorded which). The chain joins TRBV11-2 to TRBJ2-7; D may be TRBD2 (5 bases). The sequencing sample was made of PBMCs or T cells enriched from blood (not recorded which). The CDR3 DNA reads TGTGCCAGCAGCTTAGGGACGGGATACGAGCAGTACTTC. This gives the protein CASSLGTGYEQYF.